Reported below is one T cell receptor beta chain. Its antigen is unidentified. This sample was taken from a study of cytomegalovirus exposure and HLA in healthy donors. Using immunoSEQ multiplex PCR, the repertoire was profiled, and TCRdb retains in-frame clones only, with some absent. The table has 55,000 to 70,000 clones, around 93% seen once. Germline V gene data show CDR1 as MNHNS and CDR2 as SASEGT. V was cut by 2 bases and J by 5 bases, with 6 bases left in between. The CDR3 consists of 12 residues. Points from the study as a whole: Cytomegalovirus association was assigned to approximately 160 TCR beta chains. Usually a TCR sequence was rare, but some public TCRs were found in many donors. Using the classifier, cytomegalovirus status was reportedly diagnosed with high specificity and sensitivity.

The V call is TRBV6-1, the J call TRBJ1-2, with no clear D. The source material was PBMCs. This TCR came from a man between 18 and 35 years old in good health and CMV-seronegative. CDR3 sequence: CASSEPRYGYTF. The CDR3 coding sequence is TGTGCCAGCAGTGAACCTAGGTATGGCTACACCTTC.